This paragraph reports one TCR beta chain. Its antigen is currently unknown. Generated by immunoSEQ multiplex PCR, the TCRdb table keeps only in-frame clones and is missing some. The sample lists approximately 85,000 clones, 70% to 90% occurring once. The CDR3 is made up of 15 amino acids. From germline, CDR1 is SQVTM and CDR2 ANQGSEA. Between the trimmed V and J ends, which lost 2 bases and 4 bases, there was a span of 17 bases. Collection occurred without any documented infections or immune events in donors. These data are taken from a study of identifying expanded T cells in peripheral blood. General study results and limits: Over about two and four weeks, about 15 and 18 clones changed, versus roughly 1.2 between replicates. Across healthy donors, higher total template counts meant significantly greater roughly 2-week count variance.

Sequenced input: blood. The chain has TRBV29-1 and TRBJ1-1, with D perhaps TRBD1 (6 bases). This receptor was obtained from a person aged 18-70 years in good health. The CDR3 region has the DNA TGCAGCGTTGAACGGTATCAGGGGCCGGGCACTGAAGCTTTCTTT. This sequence encodes CSVERYQGPGTEAFF.